This T cell receptor (beta chain) was found in a study of T cells in Graves' hyperthyroidism and ophthalmopathy. TCR beta CDR3 region amplification was performed from RNA transcripts. The TCR CDR3 first-round RT-PCR relied on the HTBI primer set. TCRdb passed the multiplex PCR reads through MiXCR, listing each CDR3 protein once. The table has 550,000 to 700,000 distinct CDR3 sequences, approximately 44% seen once; the top ten hold about 20%. CDR3 length: 13 amino acids. V shed 1 base and J shed 5 bases, with 9 bases lying between them. Germline CDR1 reads SGDLS; CDR2 reads YYNGEE. This clonotype was found many times.

Sequencing was carried out using peripheral blood or thyroid tissue (not recorded which). The clonotype comes from an adult woman with Graves' disease, either hyperthyroidism or ophthalmopathy (not recorded which). The chain joins TRBV9 to TRBJ2-5; D gene uncertain. For the CDR3, the DNA is TGTGCCAGCAGCGTAAACTATGGGGAGACCCAGTACTTC. Its translation: CASSVNYGETQYF. The full variable domain, in which reference TRBV9 and TRBJ2-5 provide the parts outside the CDR3, is DSGVTQTPKHLITATGQRVTLRCSPRSGDLSVYWYQQSLDQGLQFLIQYYNGEERAKGNILERFSAQQFPDLHSELNLSSLELGDSALYFCASSVNYGETQYFGPGTRLLVL.